Sequencing of this T cell receptor (beta chain) was carried out in a study of blood T cells in healthy people across ages. The CDR3 totals 17 residues. From germline, CDR1 is MNHEY and CDR2 SVGEGT. The V gene end was trimmed by 2 bases and the J gene end by 3 bases; junction bases not matched to a gene: 9. Collection of 8.5 to 10 milliliters of peripheral blood was performed for each donor. A second PCR, run for about 6 to 11 cycles, used a sample-barcoded 5' primer plus a J-beta primer mix. TCRdb used MiXCR to reprocess the 5' RACE reads, holding one entry per CDR3 protein. Here the sample spans 720,000 or so distinct CDR3 sequences, 40% to 45% being singletons.

Sample: blood. The chain combines TRBV6-2 or TRBV6-3 with TRBJ2-3; 9 positions match TRBD2. This TCR derives from a man older than 75 in good health. CDR3 nucleotides: TGTGCCAGCAGTTACACGGCCCCGGGACTAGCAACAGATACGCAGTATTTT. This sequence encodes CASSYTAPGLATDTQYF.